This T cell receptor (beta chain) was identified during a study of PD-1 blockade in classical Hodgkin lymphoma. Specified time point: cycle 4 day 1 (C4D1), after 6 weeks of nivolumab. Brentuximab vedotin exposure varied, and every patient relapsed after autologous stem cell transplantation. CD4+ T cells were purified from thawed PBMCs by magnetic negative selection. CDR3 length: 17 residues. V lost 4 bases and J lost 7; bases outside the gene matches: 9. Germline loops: CDR1 SGHTA, CDR2 FQGNSA. Profiled with immunoSEQ multiplex PCR; TCRdb holds only in-frame clones, not every one. The data hold around 9,600 clones, with about 68% observed a single time.

This receptor was obtained from a human donor with classical Hodgkin lymphoma. Specimen: CD4+ T cells from blood, collected before the fourth cycle of nivolumab. V gene TRBV7-2 combines with J gene TRBJ2-1; 14 nucleotides align to TRBD2. In nucleotides, the CDR3 is TGTGCCAGCAGCTCCCGACGACTAGCGGGGGGGCAGAATGAGCAGTTCTTC. This codes for CASSSRRLAGGQNEQFF.